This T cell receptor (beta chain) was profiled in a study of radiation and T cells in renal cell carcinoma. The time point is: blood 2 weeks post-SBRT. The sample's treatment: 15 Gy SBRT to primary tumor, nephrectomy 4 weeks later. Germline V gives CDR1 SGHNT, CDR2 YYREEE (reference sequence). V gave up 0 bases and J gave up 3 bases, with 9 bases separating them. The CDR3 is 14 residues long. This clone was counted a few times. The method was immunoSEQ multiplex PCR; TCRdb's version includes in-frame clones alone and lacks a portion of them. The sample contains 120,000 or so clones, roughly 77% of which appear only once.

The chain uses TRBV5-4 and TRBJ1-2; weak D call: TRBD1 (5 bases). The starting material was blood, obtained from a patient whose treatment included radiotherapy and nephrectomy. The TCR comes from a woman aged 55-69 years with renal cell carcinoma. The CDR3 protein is CASSLDGGDYGYTF. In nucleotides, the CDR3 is TGTGCCAGCAGCTTGGATGGGGGGGACTATGGCTACACCTTC.